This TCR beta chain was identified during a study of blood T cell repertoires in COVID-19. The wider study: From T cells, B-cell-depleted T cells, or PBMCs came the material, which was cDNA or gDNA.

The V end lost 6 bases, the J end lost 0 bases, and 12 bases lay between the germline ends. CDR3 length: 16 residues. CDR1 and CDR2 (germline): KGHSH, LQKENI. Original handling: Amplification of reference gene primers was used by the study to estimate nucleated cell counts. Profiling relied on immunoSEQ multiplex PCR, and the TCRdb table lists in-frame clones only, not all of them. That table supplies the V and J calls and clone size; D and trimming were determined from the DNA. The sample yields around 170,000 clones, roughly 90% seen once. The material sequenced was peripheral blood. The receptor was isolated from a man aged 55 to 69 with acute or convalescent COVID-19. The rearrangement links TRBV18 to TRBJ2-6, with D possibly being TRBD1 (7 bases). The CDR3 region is CASSPGGLSGANVLTF. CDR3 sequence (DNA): TGTGCCAGCTCCCCAGGGGGACTCTCTGGGGCCAACGTCCTGACTTTC. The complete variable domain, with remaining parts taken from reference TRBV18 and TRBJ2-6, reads NAGVMQNPRHLVRRRGQEARLRCSPMKGHSHVYWYRQLPEEGLKFMVYLQKENIIDESGMPKERFSAEFPKEGPSILRIQQVVRGDSAAYFCASSPGGLSGANVLTFGAGSRLTVL.